The clone carrying this TCR beta chain was picked up a small number of times. There are 18 residues in the CDR3. The germline V gene encodes CDR1 DFQATT and CDR2 SNEGSKA (reference sequence). With V trimmed by 5 bases and J by 5 bases, 14 bases remained unmatched. PCR was performed a second time for about 6 to 12 cycles using a sample-barcoded 5' primer and a J-beta primer mix. TCRdb analysed the 5' RACE reads with MiXCR anew, one entry per CDR3 protein. This repertoire shows 700,000 to 800,000 distinct CDR3 sequences, more than 40% found once; its top ten account for around 20%. The data were taken from a study of blood T cells in healthy people across ages.

Sequencing input: blood. The TCR sequence derives from a woman aged 60-70 years in good health. V gene TRBV20-1 combines with J gene TRBJ2-5, with TRBD2 identical over 16 bases. The CDR3 nucleotides are TGCAGTGCTTCAAGCCAGGGACTAGCGGGGGGGGTAGGTGAGACCCAGTACTTC. It translates to CSASSQGLAGGVGETQYF.